This entry describes one TCR beta chain. Trimming at V came to 3 bases and at J to 0 bases, leaving 7 bases not matched to a gene. The CDR3 length is 16 residues. The V gene's germline CDR1 is MNHEY and CDR2 SVGAGI. These data are taken from a study of blood T cell repertoires in COVID-19. Measured with immunoSEQ multiplex PCR; TCRdb has only the in-frame clones, and not every one. The sample lists 200,000 to 250,000 clones; about four fifths were seen once. Material for sequencing was PBMCs or T cells enriched from blood (not recorded which). This chain joins TRBV6-5 and TRBJ1-2, with 7 bases fitting TRBD1. The source of this sequence is a woman aged 50 to 60 who had been exposed to COVID-19. CDR3 amino acids: CASSYRVTGANYGYTF. CDR3 sequence (DNA): TGTGCCAGCAGTTATAGGGTAACAGGGGCTAACTATGGCTACACCTTC.